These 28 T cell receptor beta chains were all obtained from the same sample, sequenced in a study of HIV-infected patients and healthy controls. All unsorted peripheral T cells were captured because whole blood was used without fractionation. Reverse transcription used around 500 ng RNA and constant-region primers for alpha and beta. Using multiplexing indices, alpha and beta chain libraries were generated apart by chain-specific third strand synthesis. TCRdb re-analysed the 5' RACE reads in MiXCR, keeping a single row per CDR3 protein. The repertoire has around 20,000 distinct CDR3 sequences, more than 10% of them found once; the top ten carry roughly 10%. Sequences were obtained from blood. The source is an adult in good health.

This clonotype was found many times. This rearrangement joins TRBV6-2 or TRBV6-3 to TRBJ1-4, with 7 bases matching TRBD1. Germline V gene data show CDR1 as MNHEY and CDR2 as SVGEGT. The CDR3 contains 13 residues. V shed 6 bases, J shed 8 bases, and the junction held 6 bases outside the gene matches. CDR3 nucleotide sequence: TGTGCCAGCAGGAGGGGGCTTACAGAAAAACTGTTTTTT. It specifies CASRRGLTEKLFF.

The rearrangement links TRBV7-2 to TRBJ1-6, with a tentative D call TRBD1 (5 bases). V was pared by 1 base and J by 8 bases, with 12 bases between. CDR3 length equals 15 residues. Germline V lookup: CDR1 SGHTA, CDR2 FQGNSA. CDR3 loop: CASSLVSRADSPLHF. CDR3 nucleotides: TGTGCCAGCAGCTTAGTGTCCAGGGCAGATTCACCCCTCCACTTT.

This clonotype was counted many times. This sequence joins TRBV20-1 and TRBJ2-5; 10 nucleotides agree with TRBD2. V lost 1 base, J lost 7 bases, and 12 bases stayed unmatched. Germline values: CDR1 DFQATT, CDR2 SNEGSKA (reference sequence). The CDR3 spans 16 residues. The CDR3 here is CSARAPELPSGGTQYF. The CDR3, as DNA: TGCAGTGCTAGAGCCCCCGAACTTCCTAGCGGGGGGACCCAGTACTTC.

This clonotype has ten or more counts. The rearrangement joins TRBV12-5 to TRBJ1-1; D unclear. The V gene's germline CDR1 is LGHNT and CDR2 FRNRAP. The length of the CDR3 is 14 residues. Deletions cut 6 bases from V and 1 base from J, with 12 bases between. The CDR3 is CASGFWTENTEAFF. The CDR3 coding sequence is TGTGCTAGTGGCTTTTGGACGGAGAACACTGAAGCTTTCTTT.

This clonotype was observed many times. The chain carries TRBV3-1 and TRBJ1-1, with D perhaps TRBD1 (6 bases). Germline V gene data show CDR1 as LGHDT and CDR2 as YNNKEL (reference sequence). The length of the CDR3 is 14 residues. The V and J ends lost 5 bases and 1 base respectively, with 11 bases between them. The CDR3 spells CASSSWTENTEAFF. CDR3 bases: TGTGCCAGCAGCTCGTGGACAGAGAACACTGAAGCTTTCTTT.

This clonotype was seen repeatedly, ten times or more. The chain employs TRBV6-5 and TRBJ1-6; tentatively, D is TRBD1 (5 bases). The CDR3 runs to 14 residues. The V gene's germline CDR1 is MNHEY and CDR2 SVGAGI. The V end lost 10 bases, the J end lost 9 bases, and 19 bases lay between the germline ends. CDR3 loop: CATAPRGAGSPLHF. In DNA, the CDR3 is TGTGCCACCGCCCCCCGGGGCGCGGGTTCACCCCTCCACTTT.

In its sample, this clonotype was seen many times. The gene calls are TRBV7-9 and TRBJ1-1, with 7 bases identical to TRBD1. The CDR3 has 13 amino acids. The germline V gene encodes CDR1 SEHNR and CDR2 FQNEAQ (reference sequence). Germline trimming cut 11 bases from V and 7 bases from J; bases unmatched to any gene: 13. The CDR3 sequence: CAAGVRQGIEAFF. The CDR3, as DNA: TGTGCCGCAGGGGTCAGACAGGGAATTGAAGCTTTCTTT.

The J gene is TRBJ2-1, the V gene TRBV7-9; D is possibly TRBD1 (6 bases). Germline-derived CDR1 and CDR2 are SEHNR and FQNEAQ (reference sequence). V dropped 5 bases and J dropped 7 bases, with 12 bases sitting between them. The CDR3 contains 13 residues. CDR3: CASSLDRGNEQFF. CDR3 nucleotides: TGTGCCAGCAGCCTGGACAGAGGGAATGAGCAGTTCTTC.

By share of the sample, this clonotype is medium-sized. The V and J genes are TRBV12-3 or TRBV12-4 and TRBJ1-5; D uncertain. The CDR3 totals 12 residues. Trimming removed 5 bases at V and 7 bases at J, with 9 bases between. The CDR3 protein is CASSERPQPQHF. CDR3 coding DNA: TGTGCCAGCAGTGAAAGACCCCAGCCCCAGCATTTT.

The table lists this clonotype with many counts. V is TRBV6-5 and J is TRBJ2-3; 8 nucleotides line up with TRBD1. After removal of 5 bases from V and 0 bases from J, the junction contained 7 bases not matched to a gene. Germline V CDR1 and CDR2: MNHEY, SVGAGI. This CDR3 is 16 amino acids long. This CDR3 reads CASSLRTGKSTDTQYF. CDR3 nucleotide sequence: TGTGCCAGCAGTCTTCGGACAGGGAAAAGCACAGATACGCAGTATTTT.

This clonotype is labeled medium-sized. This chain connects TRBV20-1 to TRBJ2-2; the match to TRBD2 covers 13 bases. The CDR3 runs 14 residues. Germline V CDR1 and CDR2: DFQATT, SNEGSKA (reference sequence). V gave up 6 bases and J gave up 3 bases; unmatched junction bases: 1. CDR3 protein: CSATSGGDTGELFF. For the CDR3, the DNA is TGCAGTGCCACTAGCGGGGGGGACACCGGGGAGCTGTTTTTT.

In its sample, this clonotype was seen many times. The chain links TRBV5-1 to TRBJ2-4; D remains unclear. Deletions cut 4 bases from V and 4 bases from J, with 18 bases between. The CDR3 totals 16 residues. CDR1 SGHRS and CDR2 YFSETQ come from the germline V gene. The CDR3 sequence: CASSPRPPLAKNIQYF. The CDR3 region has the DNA TGCGCCAGCAGCCCTCGGCCACCCTTGGCAAAAAACATTCAGTACTTC.

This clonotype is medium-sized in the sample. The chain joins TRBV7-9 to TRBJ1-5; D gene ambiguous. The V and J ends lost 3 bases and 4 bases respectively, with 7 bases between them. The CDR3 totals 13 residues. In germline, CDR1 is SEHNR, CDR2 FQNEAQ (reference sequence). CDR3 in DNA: TGTGCCAGCAGCTTTGCGGGTAATCAGCCCCAGCATTTT. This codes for CASSFAGNQPQHF. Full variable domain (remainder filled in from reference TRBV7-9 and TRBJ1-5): DTGVSQNPRHKITKRGQNVTFRCDPISEHNRLYWYRQTLGQGPEFLTYFQNEAQLEKSRLLSDRFSAERPKGSFSTLEIQRTEQGDSAMYLCASSFAGNQPQHFGDGTRLSIL.

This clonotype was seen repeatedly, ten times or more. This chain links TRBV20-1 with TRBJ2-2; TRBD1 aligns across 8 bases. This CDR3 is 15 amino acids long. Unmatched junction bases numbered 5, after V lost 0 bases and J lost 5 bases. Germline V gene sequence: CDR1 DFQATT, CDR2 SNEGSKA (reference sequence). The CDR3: CSARDQGAWTGELFF. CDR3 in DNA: TGCAGTGCTAGAGATCAGGGGGCATGGACCGGGGAGCTGTTTTTT.

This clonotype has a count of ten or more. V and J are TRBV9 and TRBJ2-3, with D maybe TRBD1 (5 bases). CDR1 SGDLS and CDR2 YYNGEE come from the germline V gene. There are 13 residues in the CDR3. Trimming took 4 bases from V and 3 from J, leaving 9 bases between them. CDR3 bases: TGTGCCAGCAGCCTCTCAGGGACAGATACGCAGTATTTT. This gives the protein CASSLSGTDTQYF.

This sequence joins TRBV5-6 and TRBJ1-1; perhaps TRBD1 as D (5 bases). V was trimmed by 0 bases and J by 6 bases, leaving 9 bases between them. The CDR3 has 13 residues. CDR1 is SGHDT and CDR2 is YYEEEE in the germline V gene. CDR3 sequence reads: CASSLEPGAEAFF. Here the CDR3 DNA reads TGTGCCAGCAGCTTGGAGCCGGGGGCTGAAGCTTTCTTT.

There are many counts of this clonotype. The CDR3 protein is CASSQDYSAEQETQYF. The CDR3 coding sequence is TGTGCCAGCAGCCAAGATTATTCGGCAGAACAAGAGACCCAGTACTTC. V and J are TRBV4-2 and TRBJ2-5; D is unclear. The CDR3 runs to 16 residues. The germline V and J ends were trimmed by 0 bases and 2 bases, with 13 bases remaining between them. CDR1 LGHNA and CDR2 YNFKEQ come from the germline V gene.

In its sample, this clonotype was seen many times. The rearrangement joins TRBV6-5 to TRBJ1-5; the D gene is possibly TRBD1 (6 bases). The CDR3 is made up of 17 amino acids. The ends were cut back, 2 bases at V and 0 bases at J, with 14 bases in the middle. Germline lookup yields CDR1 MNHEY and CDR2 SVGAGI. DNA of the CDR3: TGTGCCAGCAGTTACCCCGGACAGCCTCATAGCAATCAGCCCCAGCATTTT. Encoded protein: CASSYPGQPHSNQPQHF.

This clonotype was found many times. The CDR3 bases are TGTGCCAGCAGTGAACGGACAGGGCCCACTGAAGCTTTCTTT. It yields the protein CASSERTGPTEAFF. V gene TRBV6-1 combines with J gene TRBJ1-1, with 8 positions matching TRBD1. Germline assignment: CDR1 MNHNS and CDR2 SASEGT. J was trimmed by 4 bases and V by 2 bases; bases with no gene match: 3. This CDR3 is 14 amino acids long.

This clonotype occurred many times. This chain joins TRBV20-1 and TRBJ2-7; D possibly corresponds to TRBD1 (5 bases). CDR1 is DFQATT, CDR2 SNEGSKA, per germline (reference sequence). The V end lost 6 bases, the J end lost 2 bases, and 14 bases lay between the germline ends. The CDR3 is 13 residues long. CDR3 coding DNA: TGCAGTGCCTCAGGGTTTGCGGCCTACGAGCAGTACTTC. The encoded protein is CSASGFAAYEQYF.

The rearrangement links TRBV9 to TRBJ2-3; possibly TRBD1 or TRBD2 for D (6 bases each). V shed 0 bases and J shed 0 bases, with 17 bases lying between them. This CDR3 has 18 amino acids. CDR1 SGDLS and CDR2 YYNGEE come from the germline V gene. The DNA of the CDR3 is TGTGCCAGCAGCGTAGCCGAGGGGGGCTTCCCTAGCACAGATACGCAGTATTTT. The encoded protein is CASSVAEGGFPSTDTQYF.

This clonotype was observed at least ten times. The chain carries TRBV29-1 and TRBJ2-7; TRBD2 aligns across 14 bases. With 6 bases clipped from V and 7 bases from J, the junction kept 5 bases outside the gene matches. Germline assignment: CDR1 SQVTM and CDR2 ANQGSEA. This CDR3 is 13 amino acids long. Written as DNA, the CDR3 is TGCAGCGTGGGACTAGCGGGGGCAGGAGAGCAGTACTTC. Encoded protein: CSVGLAGAGEQYF.

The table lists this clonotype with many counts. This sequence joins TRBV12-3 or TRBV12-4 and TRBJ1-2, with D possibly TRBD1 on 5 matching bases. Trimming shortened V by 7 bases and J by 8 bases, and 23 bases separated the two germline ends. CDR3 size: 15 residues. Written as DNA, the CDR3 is TGTGCCAGCATTCTAGTTGCAGGGATGCGAGGAGGCTACACCTTC. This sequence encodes CASILVAGMRGGYTF.

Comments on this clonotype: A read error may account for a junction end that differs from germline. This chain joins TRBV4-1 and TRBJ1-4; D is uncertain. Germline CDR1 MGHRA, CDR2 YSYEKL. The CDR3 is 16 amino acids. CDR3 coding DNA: TGCGCCAGCAGCCAAGGAATGCGGGGTTACGTGGAAAAACTGATTTTT. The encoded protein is CASSQGMRGYVEKLIF.

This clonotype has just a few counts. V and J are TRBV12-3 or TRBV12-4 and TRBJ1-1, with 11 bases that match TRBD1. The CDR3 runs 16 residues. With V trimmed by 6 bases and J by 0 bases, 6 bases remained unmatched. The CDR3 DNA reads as TGTGCCAGCAGACCGGACAGGGGGCTAATGAACACTGAAGCTTTCTTT. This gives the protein CASRPDRGLMNTEAFF.

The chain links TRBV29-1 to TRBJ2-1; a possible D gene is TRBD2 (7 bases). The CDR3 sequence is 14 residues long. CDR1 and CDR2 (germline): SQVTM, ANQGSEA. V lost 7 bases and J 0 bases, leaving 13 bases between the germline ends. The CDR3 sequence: CSARRGGSYNEQFF. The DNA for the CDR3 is TGCAGCGCCCGTAGGGGGGGCTCCTACAATGAGCAGTTCTTC.

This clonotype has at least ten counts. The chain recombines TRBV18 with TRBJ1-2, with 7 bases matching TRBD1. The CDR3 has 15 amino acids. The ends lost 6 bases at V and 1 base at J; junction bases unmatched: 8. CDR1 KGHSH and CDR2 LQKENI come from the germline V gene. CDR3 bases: TGTGCCAGCTCGGCCGGGGACAGCATTAACTATGGCTACACCTTC. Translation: CASSAGDSINYGYTF.

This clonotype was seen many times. The CDR3 region has the DNA TGTGCCAGCAGTTACTCGGGACTACTGCGCACAGATACGCAGTATTTT. It codes for CASSYSGLLRTDTQYF. This sequence joins TRBV6-2 or TRBV6-3 and TRBJ2-3, with TRBD2 matching 7 bases. The trim removed 0 bases at V and 1 base at J, leaving 4 bases unmatched. From germline, CDR1 is MNHEY and CDR2 SVGEGT. This CDR3 spans 16 amino acids.